Listed below are T cell receptor beta chains from one sample, sequenced in a study of regulatory T cells in long-lasting Graves disease. One entry per CDR3 protein, called by TCRdb with MiXCR from the multiplex PCR reads. The repertoire consists of hundreds of thousands of distinct CDR3 sequences, with about 16% occurring once and the leading ten covering approximately 25%. These data also featured in a second study, about T cells in Graves' hyperthyroidism and ophthalmopathy.

The sample was peripheral blood mononuclear cells (PBMCs), taken at new diagnosis, from a patient treated with antithyroid drugs. Receptors originate from a woman aged 35-65 years with Graves disease. Both conserved end residues are part of each CDR3. A D gene is named only where the DNA matches it firmly. The size entry is marked missing in some rows and otherwise reads once, few, many or a size class.

abundance	j_gene	d_gene	v_gene	len	CDR3aa	CDR3nt
many	TRBJ2-1	.	TRBV27	13	CASSFRLVNEQFF	TGTGCCAGCAGTTTTCGGCTAGTCAATGAGCAGTTCTTC
.	TRBJ2-4	.	TRBV6-5	15	CASSYTSVGADIQYF	TGTGCCAGCAGTTATACTAGCGTGGGGGCGGACATTCAGTACTTC
.	TRBJ2-5	.	TRBV5-1	11	CASTTSGTQYF	TGTGCCAGCACTACTTCGGGGACCCAGTACTTC
many	TRBJ1-5	.	TRBV2	14	CASTLSNSNQPQHF	TGTGCCAGCACCCTGAGCAATAGCAATCAGCCCCAGCATTTT
many	TRBJ2-7	.	TRBV6-1	13	CASSGGPSYEQYF	TGTGCCAGCAGTGGAGGCCCCTCCTACGAGCAGTACTTC
.	TRBJ2-5	TRBD2	TRBV4-1	17	CASSQGYTSGGRETQYF	TGCGCCAGCAGCCAAGGGTATACTAGCGGGGGGAGGGAGACCCAGTACTTC
.	TRBJ2-3	.	TRBV29-1	12	CSVDMGTDTQYF	TGCAGCGTTGATATGGGCACAGATACGCAGTATTTT
many	TRBJ2-1	TRBD2	TRBV2	16	CASSEVVSGGGDEQFF	TGTGCCAGCAGTGAAGTTGTTAGCGGGGGGGGAGATGAGCAGTTCTTC
few	TRBJ2-1	TRBD1	TRBV7-9	14	CASRIQGAFVEQFF	TGTGCCAGCAGGATACAGGGGGCGTTTGTTGAGCAGTTCTTC
many	TRBJ1-3	.	TRBV2	12	CASRMEGNTIYF	TGTGCCAGCAGGATGGAAGGAAACACCATATATTTT
few	TRBJ2-4	.	TRBV27	14	CASSFGTPNNIQYF	TGTGCCAGCAGTTTCGGGACTCCTAACAACATTCAGTACTTC
.	TRBJ1-1	.	TRBV14	14	CASSHAGTVTEAFF	TGTGCCAGCAGCCACGCCGGGACCGTCACTGAAGCTTTCTTT
few	TRBJ1-2	TRBD1	TRBV4-1	13	CASSQRDSYGYTF	TGCGCCAGCAGCCAGAGGGACAGTTATGGCTACACCTTC
many	TRBJ1-5	.	TRBV11-2	13	CASSLDRNQPQHF	TGTGCCAGCAGCCTTGACAGGAATCAGCCCCAGCATTTT
.	TRBJ2-7	TRBD2	TRBV7-3	13	CASGAGAGYEQYF	TGTGCCAGCGGAGCGGGGGCCGGGTACGAGCAGTACTTC
few	TRBJ2-4	.	TRBV6-1	14	CASSEGSRADIQYF	TGTGCCAGCAGTGAAGGGAGCAGGGCAGACATTCAGTACTTC
many	TRBJ2-2	TRBD2	TRBV6-1	15	CASSEGPGTIGELFF	TGTGCCAGCAGTGAAGGGCCAGGGACTATCGGGGAGCTGTTTTTT
many	TRBJ2-3	TRBD2	TRBV20-1	15	CSAPGLAGVGDTQYF	TGCAGTGCCCCGGGACTAGCGGGGGTTGGTGATACGCAGTATTTT
.	TRBJ2-7	.	TRBV27	14	CASSPAGAGYEQYF	TGTGCCAGCAGCCCGGCGGGGGCGGGGTACGAGCAGTACTTC
.	TRBJ2-5	TRBD2	TRBV6-2/TRBV6-3	16	CASRKKTGAGGGTQYF	TGTGCCAGCAGGAAGAAGACTGGTGCGGGGGGCGGGACCCAGTACTTC
many	TRBJ2-5	TRBD1	TRBV2	15	CASSEIGTGGAAQYF	TGTGCCAGCAGTGAAATCGGGACAGGGGGCGCGGCCCAGTACTTC
many	TRBJ2-2	.	TRBV12-3/TRBV12-4	15	CASSLGGGPTGELFF	TGTGCCAGCAGTTTAGGTGGGGGGCCCACCGGGGAGCTGTTTTTT
.	TRBJ2-4	TRBD2	TRBV20-1	13	CSARASGKNIQYF	TGCAGTGCTAGAGCTAGCGGCAAAAACATTCAGTACTTC
few	TRBJ2-3	TRBD2	TRBV5-6	16	CASSLTSGGHTDTQYF	TGTGCCAGCAGCCTGACTAGCGGGGGACACACAGATACGCAGTATTTT